Listed below are T cell receptor beta chains from one sample, sequenced in a study of blood T cells in healthy people across ages. TCRdb ran MiXCR on the 5' RACE reads and lists one entry per CDR3 protein. The table records 1.2 million to 1.5 million distinct CDR3 sequences, approximately 63% of them present only once. Material for sequencing was blood. Source of these receptors: a man between 18 and 35 years old in good health. The CDR3 runs from the conserved cysteine through the conserved F or W. D genes are given only for firm matches. Size values are once, few and many counts, or a class for expanded clones, and some rows have none.

size	V	D	J	CDR3	DNA
many	TRBV20-1	TRBD2	TRBJ2-3	CSAQTGGDADTQYF	TGCAGTGCCCAGACGGGGGGGGACGCAGATACGCAGTATTTT
-	TRBV4-3	TRBD2	TRBJ2-5	CASSRRLLAGGLGEQYF	TGCGCCAGCAGCCGCAGACTTCTAGCGGGGGGGCTCGGTGAGCAGTACTTC
-	TRBV15	TRBD2	TRBJ2-3	CATSSVTSGFTDTQYF	TGTGCCACCAGCAGTGTTACTAGCGGCTTCACAGATACGCAGTATTTT
-	TRBV7-8	-	TRBJ2-3	CASSLVRVVGDTQYF	TGTGCCAGCAGCTTAGTGAGGGTGGTGGGAGATACGCAGTATTTT
many	TRBV6-5	-	TRBJ1-2	CASSYREQGGVGGYTF	TGTGCCAGCAGTTACCGCGAACAGGGCGGGGTGGGAGGCTACACCTTC
-	TRBV6-1	TRBD1	TRBJ2-5	CASRLTGTDTMWPQETQYF	TGTGCCAGCCGTCTAACCGGGACAGATACAATGTGGCCCCAAGAGACCCAGTACTTC
few	TRBV20-1	-	TRBJ2-1	CSAGVVYNEQFF	TGCAGTGCTGGCGTCGTTTACAATGAGCAGTTCTTC
-	TRBV28	-	TRBJ2-4	CASSLGTHRDLGIRGEQYF	TGTGCCAGCAGTTTAGGAACCCACCGGGACTTAGGGATTCGTGGGGAGCAGTACTTC
once	TRBV10-1	-	TRBJ1-4	CARREGGEKLFF	TGCGCCAGACGGGAGGGAGGTGAAAAACTGTTTTTT
few	TRBV6-2/TRBV6-3	TRBD1	TRBJ2-1	CASSYPPGQGRLEQFF	TGTGCCAGCAGTTATCCCCCGGGACAGGGCCGGCTGGAGCAGTTCTTC
-	TRBV6-4	-	TRBJ2-7	CASRPKGAPREQYF	TGTGCCAGCAGACCCAAAGGTGCGCCGCGGGAGCAGTACTTC
once	TRBV20-1	TRBD2	TRBJ2-7	CSARGGTGTTLYEQYF	TGCAGTGCTAGAGGGGGAACCGGGACTACCCTCTACGAGCAGTACTTC
-	TRBV20-1	-	TRBJ2-2	CAEGGREETGELFF	TGCGCCGAAGGAGGTCGGGAAGAAACCGGGGAGCTGTTTTTT
few	TRBV29-1	-	TRBJ1-2	CSVLGQADYGYTF	TGCAGCGTTCTGGGGCAGGCTGACTATGGCTACACCTTC
-	TRBV21-1	-	TRBJ2-1	CANSKTRDSYYNEQFF	TGTGCCAACAGCAAAACTAGGGACAGCTACTACAATGAGCAGTTCTTC
few	TRBV15	-	TRBJ2-7	CATSSFVGNEQYF	TGTGCCACCAGCAGTTTTGTCGGGAACGAGCAGTACTTC
-	TRBV20-1	-	TRBJ2-5	CSASAPQGPQETQYF	TGCAGTGCTAGTGCACCACAGGGTCCCCAAGAGACCCAGTACTTC
-	TRBV20-1	TRBD2	TRBJ2-1	CSARIVGGTNEQFF	TGCAGTGCTAGGATAGTGGGAGGGACGAATGAGCAGTTCTTC
-	TRBV24-1	TRBD1	TRBJ2-5	CATSEPQGQGVSETQYF	TGTGCCACCAGTGAGCCCCAAGGACAGGGAGTTTCAGAGACCCAGTACTTC
-	TRBV6-5	-	TRBJ1-2	CAIFDKTLYGYTF	TGTGCGATTTTTGACAAGACACTCTATGGCTACACCTTC
-	TRBV10-3	TRBD1	TRBJ2-7	CAISEGQGKSEQYF	TGTGCCATCAGTGAGGGACAGGGGAAGTCCGAGCAGTACTTC
-	TRBV4-3	TRBD2	TRBJ2-3	CASSHRGTSDSDTQYF	TGCGCCAGCAGCCACCGGGGGACTAGCGATTCAGATACGCAGTATTTT
-	TRBV7-8	-	TRBJ2-4	CASSFDSSWEQYF	TGTGCCAGCAGCTTTGACAGCTCCTGGGAGCAGTACTTC
few	TRBV2	TRBD1	TRBJ1-2	CARRQGRGYGYTF	TGTGCCAGAAGACAGGGGAGAGGATACGGCTACACCTTC
few	TRBV4-2	-	TRBJ2-1	CASSQWTPPNEQFF	TGTGCCAGCAGCCAATGGACCCCCCCCAATGAGCAGTTCTTC
-	TRBV6-5	TRBD1	TRBJ1-1	CAAIGGGGNTEAFF	TGTGCCGCCATTGGAGGGGGCGGAAACACTGAAGCTTTCTTT